These 21 T cell receptor beta chains were all obtained from the same sample, sequenced in a study of cytomegalovirus exposure and HLA in healthy donors. Primers: 60 Vbeta forward and 13 Jbeta reverse. Using immunoSEQ multiplex PCR, the repertoire was profiled, and TCRdb retains in-frame clones only, with some absent. The sample shows around 140,000 clones, around 80% of them seen only once. The source material was PBMCs. Every receptor here comes from a woman aged 40 to 50 in good health and CMV-seronegative.

The chain couples TRBV7-2 to TRBJ2-5; 10 nucleotides line up with TRBD1. Unmatched junction bases numbered 8, after V lost 5 bases and J lost 5 bases. The germline CDR1 and CDR2 sequences are SGHTA and FQGNSA. The length of the CDR3 is 15 residues. The CDR3 region is CASSPERDRGETQYF. Here the CDR3 DNA reads TGTGCCAGCAGCCCCGAAAGGGACAGGGGTGAGACCCAGTACTTC.

This clone was found once. The chain employs TRBV4-1 and TRBJ1-2; D is uncertain. Deletions cut 0 bases from V and 7 bases from J, with 15 bases between. The CDR3 contains 15 residues. Germline CDR1 MGHRA, CDR2 YSYEKL. CDR3 amino acids: CASSQDPGEGFGYTF. In DNA form, the CDR3 reads TGCGCCAGCAGCCAAGACCCCGGGGAGGGTTTTGGCTACACCTTC.

This rearrangement joins TRBV4-1 to TRBJ1-2; D is uncertain. This CDR3 region has 15 residues. Trimming pared 0 bases from V and 5 bases from J, leaving 13 bases between. Germline-derived CDR1 and CDR2 are MGHRA and YSYEKL. DNA of the CDR3: TGCGCCAGCAGCCAAGAAAGTGCGACAACTTATGGCTACACCTTC. Its translation: CASSQESATTYGYTF.

The chain carries TRBV27 and TRBJ2-7; 12 nucleotides match TRBD2. The length of the CDR3 is 15 residues. V trimming: 3 bases; J trimming: 5 bases; junction bases outside the gene matches: 5. Germline lookup yields CDR1 MNHEY and CDR2 SMNVEV (reference sequence). CDR3 sequence reads: CASSFLAGGPNEQYF. In DNA, the CDR3 is TGTGCCAGCAGTTTCCTAGCGGGAGGGCCCAACGAGCAGTACTTC.

This clone occurred a few times. The chain couples TRBV11-1 to TRBJ2-3; 8 bases are a match to TRBD1. The V gene end was trimmed by 6 bases and the J gene end by 2 bases; junction bases not matched to a gene: 7. The CDR3 has 15 amino acids. Germline V lookup: CDR1 SGHAT, CDR2 FQDESV (reference sequence). The CDR3 protein is CASRQGVKDTDTQYF. Here the CDR3 DNA reads TGTGCCAGCAGACAGGGGGTGAAGGACACAGATACGCAGTATTTT.

This chain joins TRBV7-2 and TRBJ2-3; 13 nucleotides align to TRBD2. V was pared by 2 bases and J by 7 bases, with 3 bases of the junction left unmatched. Germline lookup yields CDR1 SGHTA and CDR2 FQGNSA. The CDR3 is 15 residues long. The CDR3 sequence is CASSLRTSGSNTQYF. CDR3 sequence (DNA): TGTGCCAGCAGCTTACGGACTAGCGGGAGCAATACGCAGTATTTT.

The table lists this clone with a few counts. The CDR3: CASSLSGTGALGNQPQHF. CDR3 DNA: TGTGCCAGCAGTTTATCGGGGACAGGGGCTCTGGGCAATCAGCCCCAGCATTTT. The rearrangement joins TRBV27 to TRBJ1-5; the match to TRBD1 covers 10 bases. This CDR3 spans 18 amino acids. V was clipped by 0 bases and J by 2 bases; unmatched bases: 7. Germline values: CDR1 MNHEY, CDR2 SMNVEV (reference sequence).

The chain uses TRBV28 and TRBJ1-2; a weak D match, TRBD1 (6 bases). The CDR3 spans 14 residues. From germline, CDR1 is MDHEN and CDR2 SYDVKM. The V end lost 2 bases, the J end lost 4 bases, and 11 bases lay between the germline ends. CDR3: CASSLNRVGYGYTF. CDR3 DNA: TGTGCCAGCAGTTTAAACAGGGTGGGCTATGGCTACACCTTC.

The gene calls are TRBV29-1 and TRBJ2-2, with D unresolved. The CDR3 spans 12 residues. The germline V gene encodes CDR1 SQVTM and CDR2 ANQGSEA. Between the trimmed V and J ends, which lost 5 bases and 6 bases, there was a span of 10 bases. The CDR3 DNA is TGCAGCGTTTTAGAAGCCTCCGGGGAGCTGTTTTTT. Its protein product is CSVLEASGELFF.

V and J are TRBV6-5 and TRBJ2-1, with D maybe TRBD1 (5 bases). V was clipped by 4 bases and J by 1 base, with 14 bases between them. CDR1 and CDR2 (germline): MNHEY, SVGAGI. This CDR3 is built from 16 residues. The CDR3 region is CASSFPRGLSYNEQFF. CDR3 sequence (DNA): TGTGCCAGCAGTTTCCCAAGGGGTCTTTCCTACAATGAGCAGTTCTTC.

The chain joins TRBV18 to TRBJ1-1; possible D gene TRBD1, 5 bases. The CDR3 spans 13 residues. The V and J ends lost 5 bases and 5 bases respectively, with 12 bases between them. Germline V gives CDR1 KGHSH, CDR2 LQKENI. The chain's CDR3 is CASSFSRVTEAFF. The CDR3 DNA is TGTGCCAGCTCATTTTCCAGGGTTACTGAAGCTTTCTTT.

There are a few counts of this clone. The gene calls are TRBV19 and TRBJ1-2, with D possibly TRBD1 on 5 matching bases. The V gene lost 2 bases and the J gene lost 6 bases, with 13 bases spanning the gap. CDR1 and CDR2 (germline): LNHDA, SQIVND (reference sequence). The CDR3 totals 14 residues. The CDR3 bases are TGTGCCAGTAGTATAAGGGGAAGGGAAAATGGCTACACCTTC. Encoded protein: CASSIRGRENGYTF.

This chain's CDR3 is CASSYAGTLTGELFF. DNA of the CDR3: TGTGCCAGCAGCTATGCCGGGACTCTCACCGGGGAGCTGTTTTTT. V is TRBV7-6 and J is TRBJ2-2, with a weak D call TRBD2 (6 bases). In germline, CDR1 is SGHVS, CDR2 FNYEAQ. V shed 4 bases and J shed 4 bases, with 13 bases lying between them. This CDR3 is 15 amino acids long.

The V call is TRBV7-9, the J call TRBJ2-7; D call uncertain. CDR1 and CDR2 from the germline V gene are SEHNR and FQNEAQ (reference sequence). V was clipped by 5 bases and J by 4 bases, with 9 bases between them. CDR3 length equals 12 residues. CDR3 residues: CASSGRGYEQYF. The CDR3 bases are TGTGCCAGCAGCGGGCGTGGGTACGAGCAGTACTTC.

The gene calls are TRBV21-1 and TRBJ2-4; TRBD2, the table's D call, was not compared with the DNA. TRBV21-1 is tagged as a pseudogene. The CDR3 is 14 residues long. The CDR3 loop reads CAQRRGIAKNIQYF. In DNA form, the CDR3 reads TGTGCCCAGAGGAGGGGTATAGCCAAAAACATTCAGTACTTC.

This chain uses TRBV19 with TRBJ1-2; D is possibly TRBD1 (6 bases). Between the trimmed V and J ends, which lost 6 bases and 4 bases, there was a span of 12 bases. Per the germline V gene, CDR1 is LNHDA and CDR2 is SQIVND (reference sequence). CDR3 length: 13 residues. CDR3 coding DNA: TGTGCCAGTAGGGTGACAGGAACCTATGGCTACACCTTC. This encodes CASRVTGTYGYTF.

The rearrangement uses TRBV19 and TRBJ2-5; 8 bases are shared with TRBD2. The end of the DNA aligns better with TRBJ2-7, so the J call may be wrong. The V gene's germline CDR1 is LNHDA and CDR2 SQIVND (reference sequence). The CDR3 has 13 residues. The CDR3 region is CASSERELDEQYF. DNA of the CDR3: TGTGCCAGTTCGGAGCGGGAGTTGGACGAGCAGTACTTC.

J is TRBJ2-1 and V is TRBV29-1; TRBD1 might be the D (9 bases). Germline V lookup: CDR1 SQVTM, CDR2 ANQGSEA. The CDR3 has 15 residues. Trimming removed 7 bases from V and 5 bases from J, with 21 bases in between. CDR3 in DNA: TGCAGCGGGGAACTAGCGGACAGGGGCCACAATGAGCAGTTCTTC. Amino acids: CSGELADRGHNEQFF.

Written as DNA, the CDR3 is TGTGCCAGCAGCCGGGGACAGTCGAACACCGGGGAGCTGTTTTTT. It specifies CASSRGQSNTGELFF. The chain couples TRBV6-6 to TRBJ2-2; 7 bases match TRBD1. There are 15 residues in the CDR3. With V trimmed by 6 bases and J by 0 bases, 4 bases remained unmatched. CDR1 and CDR2 (germline): MNHNY, SVGAGI (reference sequence).

V and J are TRBV15 and TRBJ2-7; 10 positions agree with TRBD1. The CDR3 is 23 amino acids. The germline gives CDR1 LNHNV, CDR2 YYDKDF (reference sequence). Trimming at V came to 2 bases and at J to 2 bases, leaving 27 bases not matched to a gene. The CDR3 DNA sequence: TGTGCCACCAGCAGACTCTTCCACCGGGACAGGGGTGTGCAAACGGTAAAGCCCTACGAGCAGTACTTC. It specifies CATSRLFHRDRGVQTVKPYEQYF.

The chain employs TRBV5-5 and TRBJ1-4, with D hard to call. Trimming shortened V by 2 bases and J by 10 bases, and 15 bases separated the two germline ends. The CDR3 has 14 residues. CDR1 SGHKS and CDR2 YYEKEE come from the germline V gene (reference sequence). In nucleotides, the CDR3 is TGTGCCAGCAGCTTTTTATTCAGTGGGCCAAAACTGTTTTTT. Amino acid sequence: CASSFLFSGPKLFF.